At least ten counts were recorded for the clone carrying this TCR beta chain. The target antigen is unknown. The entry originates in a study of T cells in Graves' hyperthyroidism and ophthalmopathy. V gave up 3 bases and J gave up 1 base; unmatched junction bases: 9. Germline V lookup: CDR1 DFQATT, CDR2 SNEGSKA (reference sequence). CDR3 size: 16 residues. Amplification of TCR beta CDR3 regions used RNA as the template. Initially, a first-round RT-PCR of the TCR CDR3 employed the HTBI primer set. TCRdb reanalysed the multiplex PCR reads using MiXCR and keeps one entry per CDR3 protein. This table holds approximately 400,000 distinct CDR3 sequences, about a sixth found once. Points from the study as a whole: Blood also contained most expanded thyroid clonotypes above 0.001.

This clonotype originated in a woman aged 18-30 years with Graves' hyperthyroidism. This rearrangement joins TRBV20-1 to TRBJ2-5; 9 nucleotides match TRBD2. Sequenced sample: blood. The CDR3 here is CSARGGSGGLQETQYF. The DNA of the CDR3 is TGCAGTGCTAGGGGAGGTAGCGGGGGTCTCCAAGAGACCCAGTACTTC.